The entry below gives a single TCR beta chain sequence along with its context. Its target is not known. Generated by immunoSEQ multiplex PCR, the TCRdb table keeps only in-frame clones and is missing some. In the table there are 98,000 or so clones, approximately 89% of which are singletons. This record belongs to a study of T cell responses to AZD1222 COVID-19 vaccine. The CDR3 loop spans 15 amino acids. V dropped 4 bases and J dropped 7; count of bases not matched to a gene: 13. In germline, CDR1 is SGHAT, CDR2 FQNNGV. General study points: White British people made up most donors, females outnumbered males, and clonal diversity was possibly underestimated. The span of vaccine-associated CD4 TCRs extended across spike, with dominance at 160-218 and 743-854. The number of AZD1222 recipients seropositive at baseline was only six. The study found Spike-specific TCR breadth and depth rose after two AZD1222 doses.

The receptor was isolated from an adult who received the MenACWY meningococcal vaccine as a control. Source: peripheral blood, taken 28 days after the second dose of the MenACWY control vaccine. The chain recombines TRBV11-2 with TRBJ2-7; 7 nucleotides line up with TRBD1. CDR3 nucleotides: TGTGCCAGCAGCTGGGGTAGGGACAGCCTAATAGAGCAGTACTTC. Translated: CASSWGRDSLIEQYF.